A single sample gave rise to the 4 T cell receptor beta chains below, sequenced in a study of cytomegalovirus exposure and HLA in healthy donors (dated by TCRdb to about 2017). Library preparation used the immunoSEQ multiplex PCR assay. A mixture of 60 forward primers for TCR Vbeta segments and 13 reverse primers for TCR Jbeta segments was used in the multiplex PCR. TCRdb stores this immuneACCESS table with in-frame sequences only. Part of the clones is absent; in the studies checked, under half of the shortfall reflects unresolved V genes, and no reason is known for the rest. The sample has 240,000 or so clones on record, 81% of them singletons. Together, the top ten hold around 8.3% of the sample. What was sequenced was PBMCs. These receptors all come from a woman aged 60-75 years in good health and CMV-seropositive.

This sequence joins TRBV27 and TRBJ2-5, with D possibly matching TRBD1 (8 bases). The V gene lost 2 bases and the J gene lost 4 bases, with 14 bases spanning the gap. Per germline, CDR1 MNHEY and CDR2 SMNVEV (reference sequence). This CDR3 has 15 residues. The CDR3 loop reads CASSLNRGGSETQYF. The CDR3 DNA follows: TGTGCCAGCAGTTTAAACAGGGGGGGTTCAGAGACCCAGTACTTC.

This chain connects TRBV7-9 to TRBJ1-1; unclear D gene. This CDR3 has 14 residues. The V and J ends lost 0 bases and 4 bases respectively, with 9 bases between them. The V gene's germline CDR1 is SEHNR and CDR2 FQNEAQ (reference sequence). CDR3 sequence (DNA): TGTGCCAGCAGCTTAGCTGGTCGCGGCACTGAAGCTTTCTTT. Translating it yields CASSLAGRGTEAFF.

The chain recombines TRBV11-1 with TRBJ2-7; 10 nucleotides match TRBD2. The CDR3 consists of 17 residues. The J segment lost 7 bases and the V segment lost 4 bases, leaving 16 bases of the junction unmatched. Germline V gene data show CDR1 as SGHAT and CDR2 as FQDESV (reference sequence). The CDR3 reads CASSSLPLLAGVGEQYF. The CDR3 coding sequence is TGTGCCAGCAGCTCTTTACCCCTCCTAGCGGGAGTTGGGGAGCAGTACTTC.

The J gene is TRBJ2-1, the V gene TRBV5-1, with D maybe TRBD2 (7 bases). The CDR3 sequence is 16 residues long. The germline V and J ends were trimmed by 0 bases and 7 bases, with 17 bases remaining between them. The germline CDR1 and CDR2 sequences are SGHRS and YFSETQ. The CDR3 DNA is TGCGCCAGCAGCTTGGTTTGGGGAGGGGGGTCGAATGAGCAGTTCTTC. The encoded protein is CASSLVWGGGSNEQFF.